This TCR beta chain was sequenced for a study of cytomegalovirus exposure and HLA in healthy donors. Whole-study context: Roughly 180 million T cells yielded more than 90 million unique TCR beta sequences in earlier analysis. Study conclusions and caveats: In a later analysis, a genetic analysis reported fewer productive-TCR N-insertions in an Asian-associated ancestry cluster than the cohort average. Accounts indicate the classifier identified cytomegalovirus status with strong specificity and sensitivity.

With 60 Vbeta and 13 Jbeta primers, the PCR was carried out. Sequencing was performed with immunoSEQ multiplex PCR; in TCRdb, only in-frame clones are kept and a portion is missing. The sample yields some 98,000 clones, around 84% seen once. This CDR3 has 14 amino acids. V was clipped by 0 bases and J by 0 bases, with 7 bases between them. The germline V gene has CDR1 SGDLS and CDR2 YYNGEE. This clone was observed a single time. Its antigen remains unknown. The sequencing input was PBMCs. The sequence derives from a human donor in good health. The chain joins TRBV9 to TRBJ2-7; no reliable D call. DNA of the CDR3: TGTGCCAGCAGCGTAGATGCAGGCTCCTACGAGCAGTACTTC. Amino acids: CASSVDAGSYEQYF. The complete variable domain, with remaining parts taken from reference TRBV9 and TRBJ2-7, reads DSGVTQTPKHLITATGQRVTLRCSPRSGDLSVYWYQQSLDQGLQFLIQYYNGEERAKGNILERFSAQQFPDLHSELNLSSLELGDSALYFCASSVDAGSYEQYFGPGTRLTVT.